The 20 T cell receptor beta chains below all came from one sample that was sequenced in a study of blood T cell repertoires in COVID-19. The assay was immunoSEQ multiplex PCR, and TCRdb's table has in-frame clones only and misses some. The sample yields roughly 230,000 clones, around 83% seen once. The specimen was peripheral blood. Receptors originate from a woman between 45 and 65 years old with acute or convalescent COVID-19.

The sample holds one count of this clone. This rearrangement joins TRBV20-1 to TRBJ2-3; 11 bases agree with TRBD1. CDR1 is DFQATT, CDR2 SNEGSKA, per germline (reference sequence). The J segment lost 4 bases and the V segment lost 3 bases, leaving 6 bases of the junction unmatched. The CDR3 is 15 residues long. This chain's CDR3 is CSASRTGGIADTQYF. The CDR3 DNA reads as TGCAGTGCTAGTCGGACAGGGGGCATCGCAGATACGCAGTATTTT.

The CDR3 nucleotides are TGTGCCACCAGCACCTACTACGGACAGGGGTCCTACGAGCAGTACTTC. Its translation is CATSTYYGQGSYEQYF. This chain joins TRBV15 and TRBJ2-7; TRBD1 matches 9 bases. V trimming: 4 bases; J trimming: 1 base; junction bases outside the gene matches: 8. The germline V gene has CDR1 LNHNV and CDR2 YYDKDF (reference sequence). This CDR3 comprises 16 residues.

V is TRBV5-1 and J is TRBJ2-3; 11 nucleotides agree with TRBD1. Germline CDR1 and CDR2: SGHRS and YFSETQ. This CDR3 has 16 amino acids. With 4 bases clipped from V and 5 bases from J, the junction kept 9 bases outside the gene matches. The CDR3 DNA reads TGCGCCAGCAGCCCGGGACAGGGGGAGGTGCGAGATACGCAGTATTTT. It translates to CASSPGQGEVRDTQYF. The variable domain in full, completed from reference TRBV5-1 and TRBJ2-3, reads KAGVTQTPRYLIKTRGQQVTLSCSPISGHRSVSWYQQTPGQGLQFLFEYFSETQRNKGNFPGRFSGRQFSNSRSEMNVSTLELGDSALYLCASSPGQGEVRDTQYFGPGTRLTVL.

The chain employs TRBV21-1 and TRBJ2-2; TRBD1, as called in the table, went unchecked against the DNA. TRBV21-1 constitutes a pseudogene. The CDR3 has 15 amino acids. The CDR3 loop is CASSKRQGGSGELFF. In nucleotides, the CDR3 is TGTGCCAGCAGCAAGAGACAGGGTGGTTCCGGGGAGCTGTTTTTT.

This clone was counted only a few times. The CDR3 spells CASSRDSWDNEQFF. In DNA form, the CDR3 reads TGTGCCAGCTCCCGGGACTCTTGGGACAATGAGCAGTTCTTC. This chain links TRBV18 with TRBJ2-1; a weak D match, TRBD2 (6 bases). Germline CDR1 reads KGHSH; CDR2 reads LQKENI. There are 14 residues in the CDR3. The V end was cut by 6 bases, the J end by 5 bases, with 14 bases between.

The chain uses TRBV15 and TRBJ1-4; the D gene is possibly TRBD1 (5 bases). Germline assignment: CDR1 LNHNV and CDR2 YYDKDF (reference sequence). Trimming cost V 1 base and J 3 bases, with 9 bases left between them. The CDR3 is made up of 15 amino acids. The CDR3 bases are TGTGCCACCAGCAGAGTGCAAGGGGCTAATGAAAAACTGTTTTTT. It codes for CATSRVQGANEKLFF.

The chain joins TRBV4-1 to TRBJ1-4; 8 nucleotides agree with TRBD1. In germline, CDR1 is MGHRA, CDR2 YSYEKL. This CDR3 comprises 18 residues. Trimming cost V 3 bases and J 3 bases; bases outside gene matches: 12. CDR3 nucleotide sequence: TGCGCCAGCAGCCAGCGAACTATAACAGGGGGACCTAATGAAAAACTGTTTTTT. Residues: CASSQRTITGGPNEKLFF.

The V call is TRBV6-1, the J call TRBJ2-7; D might be TRBD1 (6 bases). This CDR3 region has 15 residues. The V end was cut by 2 bases, the J end by 4 bases, with 15 bases between. Germline V gene lookup returns CDR1 MNHNS and CDR2 SASEGT. The CDR3 DNA follows: TGTGCCAGCAGTGAAATTTGGGCAGGGGTTTACGAGCAGTACTTC. This sequence encodes CASSEIWAGVYEQYF.

The chain recombines TRBV25-1 with TRBJ1-1; possible D gene TRBD1, 6 bases. This CDR3 comprises 14 residues. The germline V gene encodes CDR1 MGHDK and CDR2 SYGVNS. Trimming took 1 base from V and 5 from J, leaving 11 bases between them. The chain's CDR3 is CASSEFQGKTEAFF. The CDR3 nucleotides are TGTGCCAGCAGTGAATTCCAGGGGAAAACTGAAGCTTTCTTT.

The table lists this clone with a count of one. The gene calls are TRBV30 and TRBJ2-5; tentative D call: TRBD2 (6 bases). The germline V gene has CDR1 GTSNPN and CDR2 SVGIG (reference sequence). The CDR3 runs to 16 residues. Deletions cut 0 bases from V and 2 bases from J, with 16 bases between. Written as DNA, the CDR3 is TGTGCCTGGAGTGTACGGCGGGGAAGGAGACAAGAGACCCAGTACTTC. Translation gives CAWSVRRGRRQETQYF.

The rearrangement links TRBV7-9 to TRBJ1-2, with 8 bases matching TRBD1. Germline-derived CDR1 and CDR2 are SEHNR and FQNEAQ (reference sequence). V gave up 5 bases and J gave up 4 bases; unmatched junction bases: 3. This CDR3 comprises 13 residues. The CDR3 DNA reads TGTGCCAGCAGCCTGGACAGGGCCTATGGCTACACCTTC. Encoded protein: CASSLDRAYGYTF.

The chain links TRBV4-2 to TRBJ2-1, with 10 bases lining up with TRBD2. Germline trimming cut 4 bases from V and 6 bases from J; bases unmatched to any gene: 21. The CDR3 is made up of 20 amino acids. The germline V gene encodes CDR1 LGHNA and CDR2 YNFKEQ. The CDR3 protein is CASSLYLAVSGRPGANEQFF. The CDR3 bases are TGTGCCAGCAGCCTCTACCTTGCGGTTAGCGGGAGGCCGGGTGCCAATGAGCAGTTCTTC.

The rearrangement uses TRBV10-3 and TRBJ1-2, with 7 bases aligning to TRBD1. J lost 1 base, V lost 2 bases, and 4 bases had no gene match. Germline V gene lookup returns CDR1 ENHRY and CDR2 SYGVKD. The CDR3 consists of 15 residues. CDR3 residues: CAISERGGGNYGYTF. CDR3 nucleotide sequence: TGTGCCATCAGTGAGCGAGGGGGCGGTAACTATGGCTACACCTTC.

The genes are TRBV11-2 and TRBJ2-7, with D tentatively TRBD1 (6 bases). Germline V gives CDR1 SGHAT, CDR2 FQNNGV. V lost 1 base, J lost 2 bases, and 9 bases lay in between. This CDR3 has 14 residues. The CDR3 DNA reads TGTGCCAGCAGCTTAGCTGGGACAACCTACGAGCAGTACTTC. It codes for CASSLAGTTYEQYF.

In its sample, this clone was seen a few times. V usage is TRBV3-1 (or the pseudogene TRBV3-2) and J usage is TRBJ2-1, with 9 bases aligning to TRBD1. The J segment lost 10 bases and the V segment lost 0 bases, leaving 10 bases of the junction unmatched. This CDR3 region has 16 residues. Germline V gene sequence: CDR1 LGHDT, CDR2 YNNKEL (reference sequence). In DNA, the CDR3 is TGTGCCAGCAGCCAAGATAGGAGACAGGGGGGTCGGGAGCAGTTCTTC. Encoded protein: CASSQDRRQGGREQFF.

The rearrangement uses TRBV21-1 and TRBJ2-3; the table's D call of TRBD1 was not tested on the DNA. TRBV21-1 is a pseudogene segment. This CDR3 has 17 residues. The CDR3 region is CASNGLTGNVATDTQYF. For the CDR3, the DNA is TGTGCCAGCAACGGATTGACAGGGAACGTCGCGACAGATACGCAGTATTTT.

V is TRBV6-2 or TRBV6-3 and J is TRBJ2-5, with a possible D match to TRBD1 (6 bases). The CDR3 runs to 15 residues. Trimming removed 0 bases from V and 1 base from J, with 9 bases in between. Per the germline V gene, CDR1 is MNHEY and CDR2 is SVGEGT. The DNA for the CDR3 is TGTGCCAGCAGTTACTCGATACAGGGCCAAGAGACCCAGTACTTC. Protein product: CASSYSIQGQETQYF.

V is TRBV27 and J is TRBJ1-6; 8 bases agree with TRBD1. The CDR3 spans 14 residues. Germline loops: CDR1 MNHEY, CDR2 SMNVEV (reference sequence). Losses at the gene ends were 7 bases for V and 9 bases for J; bases not matched to a gene: 8. The CDR3 spells CASTVQGEGSPLHF. In DNA, the CDR3 is TGTGCCAGCACCGTACAGGGGGAAGGTTCACCCCTCCACTTT.

The V and J genes are TRBV18 and TRBJ2-5, with TRBD2 identical over 11 bases. V dropped 2 bases and J dropped 0; count of bases not matched to a gene: 26. In germline, CDR1 is KGHSH, CDR2 LQKENI. The CDR3 is 24 amino acids. CDR3 in amino acids: CASSPDTVKQGGGTSGMYQETQYF. CDR3 bases: TGTGCCAGCTCACCAGACACCGTGAAGCAGGGAGGTGGGACTAGCGGCATGTACCAAGAGACCCAGTACTTC.

This chain uses TRBV2 with TRBJ1-2, with 8 nucleotides matching TRBD1. This CDR3 is built from 14 residues. Trimming cost V 6 bases and J 4 bases; bases outside gene matches: 7. CDR1 is SNHLY, CDR2 FYNNEI, per germline. The chain's CDR3 is CASSGQGNIYGYTF. Written as DNA, the CDR3 is TGTGCCAGCAGCGGACAGGGTAATATCTATGGCTACACCTTC.